This entry is about one T cell receptor beta chain. This CDR3 contains 14 residues. Germline CDR1 reads SSHAT; CDR2 reads FNYEAQ (reference sequence). V lost 4 bases and J lost 5; bases outside the gene matches: 6. The sample belongs to a study of blood T cell repertoires in COVID-19. TCRdb's copy holds only in-frame clones and misses some; the assay was immunoSEQ multiplex PCR. The repertoire holds tens of thousands of clones, with more than 70% as singletons. The gene calls are TRBV7-7 and TRBJ2-5, with 8 bases that match TRBD1. What was sequenced was peripheral blood. This clonotype was sampled from a man aged 45 to 65 with acute or convalescent COVID-19. This CDR3 reads CASSYSGGMETQYF. The CDR3 DNA follows: TGTGCCAGCAGCTATTCAGGGGGCATGGAGACCCAGTACTTC.